Following are 2 T cell receptor beta chains from one sample sequenced in a study of T cell responses to AZD1222 COVID-19 vaccine. TCRdb keeps only in-frame clones here, not all; method: immunoSEQ multiplex PCR. The data contain 130,000 to 150,000 clones, more than 90% of them seen just once; the ten biggest clones take up about 3%. The input for sequencing was peripheral blood, taken on day 0 of AZD1222 vaccination. The receptors were sampled from an adult in good health.

The rearrangement joins TRBV5-1 to TRBJ1-1, with 8 bases lining up with TRBD1. CDR3 length: 17 amino acids. The germline V gene encodes CDR1 SGHRS and CDR2 YFSETQ. Trimming took 2 bases from V and 1 from J; bases not matched to a gene: 10. The CDR3 DNA is TGCGCCAGCAGCTTTACCTCTACAGGGGGTGGGAACACTGAAGCTTTCTTT. Translating it yields CASSFTSTGGGNTEAFF.

The genes are TRBV18 and TRBJ1-2; no clear D. Germline V gene lookup returns CDR1 KGHSH and CDR2 LQKENI. With 2 bases removed from V and 7 bases from J, the gap between germline ends came to 11 bases. The CDR3 length is 13 residues. The DNA of the CDR3 is TGTGCCAGCTCACCAACACGTGAAAGTGGCTACACCTTC. It yields the protein CASSPTRESGYTF.